Reported below is one T cell receptor beta chain. This entry is derived from a study of human T cells and chemical hapten exposure. Overall study context: The study sensitized with 2% DPC on a roughly 2 cm by roughly 2 cm patch of upper inner arm skin.

Germline V gene lookup returns CDR1 KGHSH and CDR2 LQKENI. Trimming at V came to 3 bases and at J to 7 bases, leaving 9 bases not matched to a gene. The CDR3 runs to 15 residues. MiXCR, applied by TCRdb to the RACE reads, yields one record per CDR3 protein. The sample records tens of thousands of distinct CDR3 sequences, 9.3% being singletons. Time point specified: patch test 1, 2 weeks after DPC sensitization. Treatment reported: therapeutic diphenylcyclopropenone sensitization with weekly scalp DPC. The rearrangement links TRBV18 to TRBJ1-5, with 7 bases aligning to TRBD1. The source material was whole blood, sampled in connection with sensitization to the hapten diphenylcyclopropenone (DPC). This clonotype was obtained from a woman in her thirties or forties with alopecia areata. Some clones in this sample may be carry-over from other donors' samples. In DNA, the CDR3 is TGTGCCAGCTCACCTAGACAGGGAGTCCTCCAGCCCCAGCATTTT. Translated: CASSPRQGVLQPQHF.